Sequencing of this TCR beta chain was carried out in a study of shared clonotypes between healthy human individuals. The study's findings and limits: Investigators collected only blood, and repertoires in tissues likely differ. The sharing of 4% to 5.5% of naive CD4 clonotypes was seen across several donors. Among the subsets, naive ones generally showed larger estimated richness than memory ones.

For sorted subsets, roughly 200 ng DNA per replicate equaled about 30,000 T cell genomes. Clones were read by immunoSEQ multiplex PCR, and TCRdb kept only the in-frame ones, dropping some. The sample yields some 380,000 clones, about 96% seen once. As to this clone: Its antigen is still unknown.

Germline V gives CDR1 ENHRY, CDR2 SYGVKD. This CDR3 contains 16 residues. Trimming took 3 bases from V and 5 from J; bases not matched to a gene: 8. The V call is TRBV10-3, the J call TRBJ2-7; 12 positions match TRBD2. The clonotype comes from a man younger than 45 in good health. The sample taken for sequencing was memory CD8+ T cells sorted from blood. The subset here: CD45RO+ cells pooled with CCR7-negative TemRA cells. As DNA, the CDR3 is TGTGCCATCAGTGAAAGGGGGGCTAGCGGGAGGGACGAGCAGTACTTC. Translated: CAISERGASGRDEQYF.